This T cell receptor (beta chain) stems from a study of blood T cell repertoires in COVID-19. V shed 3 bases and J shed 8 bases, with 13 bases lying between them. CDR1 LNHDA and CDR2 SQIVND come from the germline V gene (reference sequence). The CDR3 is made up of 14 amino acids. Per the original methods: Quantification of nucleated cells was approximated via reference gene primer amplification. Profiled with immunoSEQ multiplex PCR; TCRdb holds only in-frame clones, not every one. V, J and clone size derive from that table, while D and trimming were established from the DNA sequence. The repertoire holds around 76,000 clones, with approximately 85% as singletons.

The source of this sequence is a man older than 75 with acute or convalescent COVID-19. This sequence joins TRBV19 and TRBJ1-4, with D perhaps matching TRBD1 (6 bases). The sequenced sample consisted of peripheral blood. The CDR3 is CASSIGGQGEKLFF. The CDR3 region has the DNA TGTGCCAGTAGTATCGGCGGGCAGGGGGAAAAACTGTTTTTT. Full variable domain (outside the CDR3, taken from reference TRBV19 and TRBJ1-4): DGGITQSPKYLFRKEGQNVTLSCEQNLNHDAMYWYRQDPGQGLRLIYYSQIVNDFQKGDIAEGYSVSREKKESFPLTVTSAQKNPTAFYLCASSIGGQGEKLFFGSGTQLSVL.